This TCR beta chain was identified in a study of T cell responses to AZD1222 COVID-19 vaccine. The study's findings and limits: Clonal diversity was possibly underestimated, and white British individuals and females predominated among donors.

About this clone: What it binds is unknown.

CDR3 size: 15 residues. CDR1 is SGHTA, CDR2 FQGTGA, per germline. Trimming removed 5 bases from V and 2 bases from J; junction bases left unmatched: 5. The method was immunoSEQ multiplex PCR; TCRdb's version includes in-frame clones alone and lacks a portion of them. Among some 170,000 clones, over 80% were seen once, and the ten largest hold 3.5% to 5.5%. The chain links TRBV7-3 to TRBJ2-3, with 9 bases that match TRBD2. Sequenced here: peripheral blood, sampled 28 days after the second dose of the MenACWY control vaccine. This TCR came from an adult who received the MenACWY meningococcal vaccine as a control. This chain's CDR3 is CASSPGTSITDTQYF. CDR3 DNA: TGTGCCAGCAGCCCCGGGACTAGCATCACAGATACGCAGTATTTT.